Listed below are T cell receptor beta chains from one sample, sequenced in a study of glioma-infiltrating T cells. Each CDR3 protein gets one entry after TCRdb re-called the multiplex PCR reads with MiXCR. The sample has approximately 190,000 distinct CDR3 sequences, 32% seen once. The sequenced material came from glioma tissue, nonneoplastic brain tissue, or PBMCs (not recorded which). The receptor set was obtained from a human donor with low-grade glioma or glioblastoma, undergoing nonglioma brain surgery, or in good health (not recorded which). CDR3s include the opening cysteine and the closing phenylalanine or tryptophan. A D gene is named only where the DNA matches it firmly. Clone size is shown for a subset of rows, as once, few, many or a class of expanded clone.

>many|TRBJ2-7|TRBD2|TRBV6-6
CASSYYSGSSYEQYF
TGTGCCAGCAGTTACTATAGCGGGAGCTCCTACGAGCAGTACTTC
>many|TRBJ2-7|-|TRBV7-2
CASSLRQGYYEQYF
TGTGCCAGCAGCTTGAGGCAGGGATACTACGAGCAGTACTTC
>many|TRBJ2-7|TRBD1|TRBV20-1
CSARSSSGQGLNEQYF
TGCAGTGCTAGAAGTTCATCGGGACAGGGACTCAACGAGCAGTACTTC
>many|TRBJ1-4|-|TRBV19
CASSTRVAATNEKLFF
TGTGCCAGTAGTACCCGAGTTGCTGCAACTAATGAAAAACTGTTTTTT
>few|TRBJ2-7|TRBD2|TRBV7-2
CASSRTSGGSYEQYF
TGTGCCAGCAGTCGGACTAGCGGGGGCTCCTACGAGCAGTACTTC
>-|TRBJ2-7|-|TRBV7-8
CASSLAITYEQYF
TGTGCCAGCAGCTTAGCGATTACCTACGAGCAGTACTTC
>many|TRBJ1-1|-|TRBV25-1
CASSEFGVTEAFF
TGTGCCAGCAGTGAATTCGGCGTCACTGAAGCTTTCTTT
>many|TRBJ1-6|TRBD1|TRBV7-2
CASSRDSSYNSPLHF
TGTGCCAGCAGTAGGGACAGCTCCTATAATTCACCCCTCCACTTT
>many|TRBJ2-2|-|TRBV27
CASSLGDGGHNTGELFF
TGTGCCAGCAGTTTAGGGGACGGCGGGCACAACACCGGGGAGCTGTTTTTT
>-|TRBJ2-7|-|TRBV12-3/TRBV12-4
CASSFLIYGSYEQYF
TGTGCCAGCAGTTTTCTGATCTATGGATCCTACGAGCAGTACTTC
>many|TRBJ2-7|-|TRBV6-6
CASSYGGGEQYF
TGTGCCAGCAGTTACGGGGGTGGTGAGCAGTACTTC
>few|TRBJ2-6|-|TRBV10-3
CAISVRDLNLVAGANVLTF
TGTGCCATCAGTGTTCGGGACCTCAATCTGGTGGCTGGGGCCAACGTCCTGACTTTC
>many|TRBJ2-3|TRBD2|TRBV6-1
CASHGAGGHTQYF
TGTGCCAGCCATGGGGCGGGAGGGCATACGCAGTATTTT
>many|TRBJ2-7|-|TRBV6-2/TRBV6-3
CASSSGIGYEQYF
TGTGCCAGCAGTTCGGGGATTGGCTACGAGCAGTACTTC
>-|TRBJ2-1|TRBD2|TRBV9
CASSAVAAGGLTSNEQFF
TGTGCCAGCAGCGCTGTGGCCGCGGGAGGGCTTACTAGCAATGAGCAGTTCTTC
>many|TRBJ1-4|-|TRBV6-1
CASSERPTEGEKLFF
TGTGCCAGCAGTGAACGTCCTACAGAGGGTGAAAAACTGTTTTTT
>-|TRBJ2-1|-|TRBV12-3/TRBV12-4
CASSRGASSYNEQFF
TGTGCCAGCAGCCGCGGGGCTAGCTCCTACAATGAGCAGTTCTTC
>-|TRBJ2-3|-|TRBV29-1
CSVGLLTDTQYF
TGCAGCGTTGGGCTCCTCACAGATACGCAGTATTTT
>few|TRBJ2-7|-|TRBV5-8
CASSLEVSAYEQYF
TGTGCCAGCAGCTTGGAGGTATCGGCGTACGAGCAGTACTTC
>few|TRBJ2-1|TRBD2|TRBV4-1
CASSQKHLLAGDEGGEQFF
TGCGCCAGCAGCCAAAAACACTTACTAGCGGGGGACGAAGGGGGTGAGCAGTTCTTC
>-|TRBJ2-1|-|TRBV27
CASESLDNYNEKFF
TGTGCCAGCGAATCTCTGGACAACTACAATGAGAAGTTCTTC
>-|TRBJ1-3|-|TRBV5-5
CASSLSLAGSGNTIYF
TGTGCCAGCAGCTTGAGTTTGGCCGGATCTGGAAACACCATATATTTT
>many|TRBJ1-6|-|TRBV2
CASSGEGSTAYNSPLHF
TGTGCCAGCAGTGGGGAAGGGTCAACTGCCTATAATTCACCCCTCCACTTT
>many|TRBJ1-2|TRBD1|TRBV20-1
CSAWGTAYGYTF
TGCAGTGCCTGGGGGACAGCCTATGGCTACACCTTC
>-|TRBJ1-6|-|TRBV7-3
CASSLQKQRSTNSPLHF
TGTGCCAGCAGCCTCCAGAAGCAGCGAAGTACTAATTCACCCCTCCACTTT
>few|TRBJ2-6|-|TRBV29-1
CSVGDSGANVLTF
TGCAGCGTGGGTGACTCTGGGGCCAACGTCCTGACTTTC
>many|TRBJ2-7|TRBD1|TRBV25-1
CASSESVTGGPYEQYF
TGTGCCAGCAGTGAATCCGTGACAGGGGGTCCCTACGAGCAGTACTTC
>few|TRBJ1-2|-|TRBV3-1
CASSQDLASPNYGYTF
TGTGCCAGCAGCCAAGATTTGGCCAGCCCAAACTATGGCTACACCTTC
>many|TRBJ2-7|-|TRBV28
CASSPLGTDSYEQYF
TGTGCCAGCAGTCCCCTTGGGACGGATTCCTACGAGCAGTACTTC
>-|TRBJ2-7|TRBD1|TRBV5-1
CASIYRDRGLEQYF
TGCGCCAGCATTTACCGGGACAGGGGCTTGGAGCAGTACTTC
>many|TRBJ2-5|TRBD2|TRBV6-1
CASSSDGGLAGGSEETQYF
TGTGCCAGCAGTTCCGACGGGGGACTAGCGGGAGGATCAGAAGAGACCCAGTACTTC
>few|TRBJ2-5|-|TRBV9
CASSVEGQRETQYF
TGTGCCAGCAGCGTAGAAGGACAGAGAGAGACCCAGTACTTC
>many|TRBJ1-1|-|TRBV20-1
CSARSATGNTEAFF
TGCAGTGCTAGATCCGCGACAGGGAACACTGAAGCTTTCTTT
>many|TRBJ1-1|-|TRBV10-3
CAISEYGNTEAFF
TGTGCCATCAGTGAGTATGGGAACACTGAAGCTTTCTTT
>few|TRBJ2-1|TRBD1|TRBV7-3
CASSQIGQGSEQFF
TGTGCCAGCAGCCAAATTGGACAGGGCAGTGAGCAGTTCTTC
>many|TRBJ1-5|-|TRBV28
CASSYPWSDQPQHF
TGTGCCAGCAGTTATCCTTGGTCAGATCAGCCCCAGCATTTT
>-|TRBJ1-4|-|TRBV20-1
CSVEKGWVRGPGGSEKLFF
TGCAGCGTTGAGAAGGGTTGGGTTCGGGGACCGGGAGGGAGTGAAAAACTGTTTTTT
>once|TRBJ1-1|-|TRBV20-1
CSARRRGENTEAFF
TGCAGTGCTAGAAGACGGGGGGAGAACACTGAAGCTTTCTTT
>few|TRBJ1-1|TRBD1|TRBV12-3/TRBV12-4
CASSLQGGGTEAFF
TGTGCCAGCAGCCTCCAGGGGGGTGGCACTGAAGCTTTCTTT
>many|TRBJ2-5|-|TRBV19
CASSSGSQETQYF
TGTGCCAGTAGTAGCGGATCACAAGAGACCCAGTACTTC
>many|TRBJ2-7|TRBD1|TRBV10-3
CAISWDRGNYEQYF
TGTGCCATCAGTTGGGACAGGGGGAACTACGAGCAGTACTTC
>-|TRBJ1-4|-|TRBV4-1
CASSQVSFSGEGSWVTNEKLFF
TGCGCCAGCAGCCAAGTTTCCTTCTCGGGGGAAGGCAGCTGGGTAACTAATGAAAAACTGTTTTTT
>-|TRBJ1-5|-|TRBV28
CASSFLGERTQTQHF
TGTGCCAGCAGTTTTTTAGGGGAGAGGACTCAGACCCAGCATTTT
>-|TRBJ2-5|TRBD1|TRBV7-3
CASSLTPPGTGGETQYF
TGTGCCAGCAGCTTAACCCCCCCCGGGACAGGGGGAGAGACCCAGTACTTC
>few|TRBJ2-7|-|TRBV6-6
CASSYLGPERSYEQYF
TGTGCCAGCAGTTACCTGGGGCCCGAGCGGTCCTACGAGCAGTACTTC
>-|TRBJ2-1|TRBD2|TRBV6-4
CASSDSSGRDEQFF
TGTGCCAGCAGTGACTCTAGCGGGAGGGATGAGCAGTTCTTC
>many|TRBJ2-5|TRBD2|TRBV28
CASSLGLAGVETQYF
TGTGCCAGCAGTTTGGGACTAGCGGGAGTAGAGACCCAGTACTTC
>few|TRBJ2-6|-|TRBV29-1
CSGLSSGANVLTF
TGCAGCGGATTGAGCTCTGGGGCCAACGTCCTGACTTTC
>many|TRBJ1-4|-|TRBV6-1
CASRNSQGLFF
TGTGCCAGCAGAAACAGCCAGGGCTTGTTTTTT
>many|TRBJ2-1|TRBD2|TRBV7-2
CASSFSLAGNEQFF
TGTGCCAGCAGCTTTAGTCTAGCGGGAAATGAGCAGTTCTTC